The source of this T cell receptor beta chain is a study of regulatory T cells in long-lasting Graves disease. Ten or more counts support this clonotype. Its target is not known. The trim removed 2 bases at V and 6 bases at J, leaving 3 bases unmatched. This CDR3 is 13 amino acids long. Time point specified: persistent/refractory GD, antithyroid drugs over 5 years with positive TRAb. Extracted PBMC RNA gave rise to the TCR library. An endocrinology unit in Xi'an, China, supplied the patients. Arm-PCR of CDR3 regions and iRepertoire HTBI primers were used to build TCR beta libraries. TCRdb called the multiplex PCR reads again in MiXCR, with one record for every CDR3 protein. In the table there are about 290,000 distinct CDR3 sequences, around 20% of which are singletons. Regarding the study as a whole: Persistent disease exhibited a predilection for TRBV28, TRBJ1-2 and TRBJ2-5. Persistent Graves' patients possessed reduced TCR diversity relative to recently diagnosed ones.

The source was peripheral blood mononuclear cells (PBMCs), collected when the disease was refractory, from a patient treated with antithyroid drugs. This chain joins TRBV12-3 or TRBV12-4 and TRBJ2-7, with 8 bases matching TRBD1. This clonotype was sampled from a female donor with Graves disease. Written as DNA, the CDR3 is TGTGCCAGCAGTTTATACGACAGGGGCGAGCAGTACTTC. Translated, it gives CASSLYDRGEQYF.